Included here is one T cell receptor beta chain sequence, with context. The sample originates from a study of early T cells in non-severe SARS-CoV-2 infection. Overall study context: Sequencing input comprised bulk RNA from unsorted whole blood; chain pairing was not available.

Unique molecular identifiers were added to individual cDNA molecules. TCRdb re-called the 5' RACE reads through MiXCR, storing one row per CDR3 protein. The profile shows about 44,000 distinct CDR3 sequences, 5.5% to 7.5% of them singletons. Germline V gene data show CDR1 as SGHTA and CDR2 as FQGNSA. CDR3 length equals 13 residues. With 5 bases clipped from V and 12 bases from J, the junction kept 8 bases outside the gene matches. This receptor was identified in an adult who was a healthcare worker with PCR-confirmed SARS-CoV-2 infection or an uninfected control (not recorded which). The chain joins TRBV7-2 to TRBJ2-1; 9 nucleotides align to TRBD1. The sample consisted of whole blood, taken at baseline. The CDR3 is CASSRTGDNGQFF. DNA of the CDR3: TGTGCCAGCAGCCGGACAGGGGACAACGGGCAGTTCTTC.